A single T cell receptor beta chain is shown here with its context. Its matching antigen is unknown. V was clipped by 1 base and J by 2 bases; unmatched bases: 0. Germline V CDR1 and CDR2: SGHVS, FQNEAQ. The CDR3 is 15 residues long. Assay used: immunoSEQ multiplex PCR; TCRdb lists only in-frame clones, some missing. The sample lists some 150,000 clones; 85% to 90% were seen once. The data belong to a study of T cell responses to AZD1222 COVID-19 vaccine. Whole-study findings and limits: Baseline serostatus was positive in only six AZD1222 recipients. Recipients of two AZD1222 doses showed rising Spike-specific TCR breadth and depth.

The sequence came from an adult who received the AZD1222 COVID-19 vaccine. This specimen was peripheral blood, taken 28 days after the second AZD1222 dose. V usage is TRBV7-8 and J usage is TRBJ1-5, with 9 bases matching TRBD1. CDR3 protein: CASSLGTGGNQPQHF. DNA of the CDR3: TGTGCCAGCAGCTTAGGGACAGGGGGCAATCAGCCCCAGCATTTT. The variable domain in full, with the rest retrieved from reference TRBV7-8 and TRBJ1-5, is GAGVSQSPRYKVAKRGQDVALRCDPISGHVSLFWYQQALGQGPEFLTYFQNEAQLDKSGLPSDRFFAERPEGSVSTLKIQRTQQEDSAVYLCASSLGTGGNQPQHFGDGTRLSIL.